The entry below describes one TCR beta chain. Its antigen remains unknown. Here immunoSEQ multiplex PCR was the method, and the copy in TCRdb shows in-frame clones only, minus some. The profile covers 60,000 to 75,000 clones, with around 90% appearing a single time and around 13% taken by the ten largest. The data are from a study of lymphopenia after photon versus proton radiotherapy. Notes on the study in general: Post-nadir diversity loss with photons came from oligoclonal expansion, particularly CD8+ Temra cells. Photon-treated patients lost naive T cells and TCR diversity; proton-treated stayed stable.

Per the germline V gene, CDR1 is LGHNA and CDR2 is YSLEER. The ends were cut back, 0 bases at V and 6 bases at J, with 15 bases in the middle. The CDR3 loop spans 16 amino acids. The chain uses TRBV4-3 and TRBJ2-1, with D possibly matching TRBD1 (7 bases). This receptor was identified in a man older than 75 with esophageal cancer. The sample was peripheral blood, taken from a patient treated with proton-based radiotherapy. Here the CDR3 reads CASSQDWQGGFNEQFF. Here the CDR3 DNA reads TGCGCCAGCAGCCAAGATTGGCAGGGGGGTTTCAATGAGCAGTTCTTC.